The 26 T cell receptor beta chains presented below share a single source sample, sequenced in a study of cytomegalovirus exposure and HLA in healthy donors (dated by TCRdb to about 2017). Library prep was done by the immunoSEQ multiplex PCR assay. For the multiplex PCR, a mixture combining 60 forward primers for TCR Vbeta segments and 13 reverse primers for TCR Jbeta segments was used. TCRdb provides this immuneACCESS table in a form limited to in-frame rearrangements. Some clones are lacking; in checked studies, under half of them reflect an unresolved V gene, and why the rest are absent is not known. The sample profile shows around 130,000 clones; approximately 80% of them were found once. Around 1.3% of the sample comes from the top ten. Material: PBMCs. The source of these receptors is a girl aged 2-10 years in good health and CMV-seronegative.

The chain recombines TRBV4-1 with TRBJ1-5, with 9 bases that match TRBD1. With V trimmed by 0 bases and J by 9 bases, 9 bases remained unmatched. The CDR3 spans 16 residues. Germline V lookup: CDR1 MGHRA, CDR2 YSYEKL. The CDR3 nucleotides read TGCGCCAGCAGCCAAGATATGGGACAGGGTAATGTGCCCCAGCATTTT. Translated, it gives CASSQDMGQGNVPQHF.

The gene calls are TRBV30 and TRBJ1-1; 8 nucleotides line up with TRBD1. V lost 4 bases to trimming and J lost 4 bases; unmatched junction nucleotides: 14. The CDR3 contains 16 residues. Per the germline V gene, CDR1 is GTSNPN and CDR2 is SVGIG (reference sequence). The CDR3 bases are TGTGCCTGGAACGCAGGGGGCGGATTTTTGGGCACTGAAGCTTTCTTT. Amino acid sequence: CAWNAGGGFLGTEAFF.

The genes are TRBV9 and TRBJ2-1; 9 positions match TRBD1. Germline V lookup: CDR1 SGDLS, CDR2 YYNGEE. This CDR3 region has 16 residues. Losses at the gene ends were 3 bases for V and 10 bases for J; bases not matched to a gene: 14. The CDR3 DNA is TGTGCCAGCAGCGAGCTGGGGGACAGGGTTCCGCGAGAGCAGTTCTTC. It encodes CASSELGDRVPREQFF. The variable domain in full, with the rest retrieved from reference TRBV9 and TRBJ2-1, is DSGVTQTPKHLITATGQRVTLRCSPRSGDLSVYWYQQSLDQGLQFLIQYYNGEERAKGNILERFSAQQFPDLHSELNLSSLELGDSALYFCASSELGDRVPREQFFGPGTRLTVL.

The CDR3 region has the DNA TGTGCCAGCAGCTTAGTCAAGGGCCCCAATAGCGACGAGCAGTACTTC. Protein sequence: CASSLVKGPNSDEQYF. The gene calls are TRBV11-2 and TRBJ2-7, with D perhaps TRBD2 (5 bases). This CDR3 is 16 amino acids long. Germline V gene lookup returns CDR1 SGHAT and CDR2 FQNNGV. V was shortened by 1 base and J by 5 bases, with 18 bases between the two germline ends.

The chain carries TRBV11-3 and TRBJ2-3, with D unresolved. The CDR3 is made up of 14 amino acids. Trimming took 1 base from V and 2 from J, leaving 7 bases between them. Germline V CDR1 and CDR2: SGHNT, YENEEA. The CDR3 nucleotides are TGTGCCAGCAGCTTAGGGGCAGCCACAGATACGCAGTATTTT. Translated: CASSLGAATDTQYF.

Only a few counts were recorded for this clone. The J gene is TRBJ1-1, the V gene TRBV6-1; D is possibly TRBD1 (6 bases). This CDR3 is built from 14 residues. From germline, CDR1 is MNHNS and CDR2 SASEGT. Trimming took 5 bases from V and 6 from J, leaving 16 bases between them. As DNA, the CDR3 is TGTGCCAGCAGTCGGGGGGCTGGCGGCTCTGAAGCTTTCTTT. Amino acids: CASSRGAGGSEAFF.

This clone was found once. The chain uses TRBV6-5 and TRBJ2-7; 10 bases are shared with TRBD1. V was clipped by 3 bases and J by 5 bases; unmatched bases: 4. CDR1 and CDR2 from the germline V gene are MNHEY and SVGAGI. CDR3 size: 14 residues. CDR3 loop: CASSYRGTGDEQYF. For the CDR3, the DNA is TGTGCCAGCAGTTATCGAGGGACAGGGGACGAGCAGTACTTC.

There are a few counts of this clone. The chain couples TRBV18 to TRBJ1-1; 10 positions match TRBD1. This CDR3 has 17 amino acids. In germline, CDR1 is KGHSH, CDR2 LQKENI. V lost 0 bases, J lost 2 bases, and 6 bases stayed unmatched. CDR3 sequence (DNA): TGTGCCAGCTCACCACCGGGGACAGGGGTCGGCAACACTGAAGCTTTCTTT. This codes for CASSPPGTGVGNTEAFF.

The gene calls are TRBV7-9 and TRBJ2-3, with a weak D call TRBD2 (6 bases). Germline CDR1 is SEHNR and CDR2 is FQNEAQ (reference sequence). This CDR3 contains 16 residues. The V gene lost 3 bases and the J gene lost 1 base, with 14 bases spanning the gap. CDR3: CASSFHGERGTDTQYF. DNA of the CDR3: TGTGCCAGCAGCTTCCATGGAGAGCGGGGCACAGATACGCAGTATTTT.

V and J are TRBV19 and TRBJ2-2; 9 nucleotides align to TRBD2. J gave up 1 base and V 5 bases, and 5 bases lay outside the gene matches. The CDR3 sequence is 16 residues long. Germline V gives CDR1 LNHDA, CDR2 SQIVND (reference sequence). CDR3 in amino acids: CASSLSAGGNTGELFF. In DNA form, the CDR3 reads TGTGCCAGTAGTTTATCAGCGGGGGGGAACACCGGGGAGCTGTTTTTT.

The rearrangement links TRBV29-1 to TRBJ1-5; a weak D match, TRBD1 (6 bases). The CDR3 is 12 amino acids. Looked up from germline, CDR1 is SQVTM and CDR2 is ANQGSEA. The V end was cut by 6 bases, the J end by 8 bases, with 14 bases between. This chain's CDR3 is CSVATGPEPQHF. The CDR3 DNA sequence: TGCAGCGTGGCCACAGGGCCGGAGCCCCAGCATTTT.

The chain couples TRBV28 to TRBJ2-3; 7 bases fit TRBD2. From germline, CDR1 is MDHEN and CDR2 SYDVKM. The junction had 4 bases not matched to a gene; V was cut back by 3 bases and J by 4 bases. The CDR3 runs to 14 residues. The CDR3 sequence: CASSFTGGPDTQYF. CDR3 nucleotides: TGTGCCAGCAGTTTCACGGGAGGACCAGATACGCAGTATTTT.

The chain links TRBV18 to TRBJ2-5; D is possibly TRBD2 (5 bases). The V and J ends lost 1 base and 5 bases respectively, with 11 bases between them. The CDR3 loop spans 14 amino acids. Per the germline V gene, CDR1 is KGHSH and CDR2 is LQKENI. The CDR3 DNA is TGTGCCAGCTCACCACTTGAGGGCGTCGAGACCCAGTACTTC. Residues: CASSPLEGVETQYF.

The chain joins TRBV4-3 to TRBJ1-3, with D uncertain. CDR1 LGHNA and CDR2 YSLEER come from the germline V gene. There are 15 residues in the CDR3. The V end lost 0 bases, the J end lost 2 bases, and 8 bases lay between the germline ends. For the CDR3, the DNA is TGCGCCAGCAGCCAAGATAGGACTCCTGGAAACACCATATATTTT. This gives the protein CASSQDRTPGNTIYF.

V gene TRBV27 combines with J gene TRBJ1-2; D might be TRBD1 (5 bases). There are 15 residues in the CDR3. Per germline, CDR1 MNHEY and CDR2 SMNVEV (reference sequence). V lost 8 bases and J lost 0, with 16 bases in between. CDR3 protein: CASGTETVPNYGYTF. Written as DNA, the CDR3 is TGTGCCAGCGGAACCGAGACAGTGCCTAACTATGGCTACACCTTC.

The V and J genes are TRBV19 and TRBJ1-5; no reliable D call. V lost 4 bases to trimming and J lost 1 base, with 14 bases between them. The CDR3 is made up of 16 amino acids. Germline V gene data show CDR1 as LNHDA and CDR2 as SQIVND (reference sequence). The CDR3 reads CASSRAPGRSNQPQHF. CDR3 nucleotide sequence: TGTGCCAGTAGTAGAGCGCCGGGTCGGAGCAATCAGCCCCAGCATTTT.

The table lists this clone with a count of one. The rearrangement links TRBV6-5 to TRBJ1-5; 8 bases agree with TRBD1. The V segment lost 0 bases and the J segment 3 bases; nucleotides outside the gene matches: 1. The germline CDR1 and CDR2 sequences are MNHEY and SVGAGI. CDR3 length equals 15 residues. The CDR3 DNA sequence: TGTGCCAGCAGTTACTCGCAGGGGGCCAATCAGCCCCAGCATTTT. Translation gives CASSYSQGANQPQHF.

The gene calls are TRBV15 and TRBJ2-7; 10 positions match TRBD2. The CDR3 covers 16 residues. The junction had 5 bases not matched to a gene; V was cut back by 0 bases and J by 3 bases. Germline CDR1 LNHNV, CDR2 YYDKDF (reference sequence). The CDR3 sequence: CATSRDSAGGLYEQYF. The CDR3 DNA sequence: TGTGCCACCAGCAGAGATTCAGCGGGGGGGCTCTACGAGCAGTACTTC.

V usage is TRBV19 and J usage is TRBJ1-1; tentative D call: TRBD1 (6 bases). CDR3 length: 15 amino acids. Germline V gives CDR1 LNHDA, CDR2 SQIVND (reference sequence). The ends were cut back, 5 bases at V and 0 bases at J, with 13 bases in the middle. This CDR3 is CASSPWTVLNTEAFF. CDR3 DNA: TGTGCCAGTAGTCCTTGGACAGTCCTGAACACTGAAGCTTTCTTT.

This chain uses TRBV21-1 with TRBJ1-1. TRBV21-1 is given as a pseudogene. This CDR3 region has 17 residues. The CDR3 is CASSKECTGVRNTEAFF. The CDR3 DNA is TGTGCCAGCAGCAAAGAGTGTACGGGGGTTAGGAACACTGAAGCTTTCTTT.

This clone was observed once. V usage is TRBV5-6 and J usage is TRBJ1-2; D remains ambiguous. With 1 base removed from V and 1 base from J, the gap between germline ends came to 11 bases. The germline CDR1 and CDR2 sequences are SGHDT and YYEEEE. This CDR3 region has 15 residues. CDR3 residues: CASSLRQTSNYGYTF. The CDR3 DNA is TGTGCCAGCAGCTTGCGGCAGACTAGTAACTATGGCTACACCTTC. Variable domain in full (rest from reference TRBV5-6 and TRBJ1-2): DAGVTQSPTHLIKTRGQQVTLRCSPKSGHDTVSWYQQALGQGPQFIFQYYEEEERQRGNFPDRFSGHQFPNYSSELNVNALLLGDSALYLCASSLRQTSNYGYTFGSGTRLTVV.

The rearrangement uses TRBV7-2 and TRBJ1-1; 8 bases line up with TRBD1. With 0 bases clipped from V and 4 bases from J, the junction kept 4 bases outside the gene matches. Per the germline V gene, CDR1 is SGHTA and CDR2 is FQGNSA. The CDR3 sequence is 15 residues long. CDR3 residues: CASSLASGGGTEAFF. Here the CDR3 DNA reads TGTGCCAGCAGCTTAGCGTCAGGGGGCGGCACTGAAGCTTTCTTT.

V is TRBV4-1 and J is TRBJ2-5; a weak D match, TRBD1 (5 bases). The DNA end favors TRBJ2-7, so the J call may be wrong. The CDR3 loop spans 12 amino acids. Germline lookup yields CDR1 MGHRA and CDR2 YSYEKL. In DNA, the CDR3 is TGCGCCAGCAGCCAAGATCAGGGCGAGCAGTACTTC. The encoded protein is CASSQDQGEQYF.

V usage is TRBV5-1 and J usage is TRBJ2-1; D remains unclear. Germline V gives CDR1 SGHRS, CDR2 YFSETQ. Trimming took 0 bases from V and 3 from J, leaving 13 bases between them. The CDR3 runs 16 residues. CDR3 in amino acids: CASSLVVAPNYNEQFF. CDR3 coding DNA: TGCGCCAGCAGCTTGGTAGTAGCACCGAACTACAATGAGCAGTTCTTC.

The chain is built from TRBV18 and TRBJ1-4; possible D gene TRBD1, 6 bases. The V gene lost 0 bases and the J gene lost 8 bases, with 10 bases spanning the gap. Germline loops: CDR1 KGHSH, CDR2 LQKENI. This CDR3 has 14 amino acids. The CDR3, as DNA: TGTGCCAGCTCACCACCGGGACACCAGGAAAAACTGTTTTTT. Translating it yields CASSPPGHQEKLFF.

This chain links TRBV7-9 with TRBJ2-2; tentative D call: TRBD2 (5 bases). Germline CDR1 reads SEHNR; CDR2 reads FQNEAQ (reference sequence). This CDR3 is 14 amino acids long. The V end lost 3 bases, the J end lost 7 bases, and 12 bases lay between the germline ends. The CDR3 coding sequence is TGTGCCAGCAGCTTTGAAGGGCGGGTCGGGGAGCTGTTTTTT. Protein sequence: CASSFEGRVGELFF.